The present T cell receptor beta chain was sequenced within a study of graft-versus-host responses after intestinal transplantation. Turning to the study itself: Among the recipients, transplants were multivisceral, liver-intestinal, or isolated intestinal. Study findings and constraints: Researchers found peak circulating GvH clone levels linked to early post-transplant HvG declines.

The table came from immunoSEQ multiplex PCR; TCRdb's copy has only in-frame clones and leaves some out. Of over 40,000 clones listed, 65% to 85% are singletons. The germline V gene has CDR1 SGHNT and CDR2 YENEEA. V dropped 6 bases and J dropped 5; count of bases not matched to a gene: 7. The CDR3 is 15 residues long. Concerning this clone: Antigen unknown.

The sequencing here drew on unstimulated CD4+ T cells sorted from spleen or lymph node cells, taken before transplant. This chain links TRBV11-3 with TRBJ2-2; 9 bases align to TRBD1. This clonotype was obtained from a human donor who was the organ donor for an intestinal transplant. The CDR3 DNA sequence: TGTGCCAGCAGATCACAGGGGGCGCGGACCGGGGAGCTGTTTTTT. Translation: CASRSQGARTGELFF.